This record looks at one T cell receptor (beta chain) sequence and its context. V gave up 6 bases and J gave up 0 bases, with 12 bases separating them. Germline-derived CDR1 and CDR2 are MNHEY and SMNVEV (reference sequence). This CDR3 has 15 residues. Profiled with immunoSEQ multiplex PCR; TCRdb holds only in-frame clones, not every one. This sample has about 66,000 clones, with 90% to 95% found just once. The source of the sample is a study of T cell changes during pregnancy in multiple sclerosis. The chain employs TRBV27 and TRBJ1-3, with D unresolved. This TCR came from a female donor with multiple sclerosis, enrolled in a pregnancy study. The starting material was CD8+ T cells from peripheral blood mononuclear cells, obtained before pregnancy. The CDR3 loop reads CASSPGGFSGNTIYF. As DNA, the CDR3 is TGTGCCAGCAGCCCTGGAGGGTTCTCTGGAAACACCATATATTTT.